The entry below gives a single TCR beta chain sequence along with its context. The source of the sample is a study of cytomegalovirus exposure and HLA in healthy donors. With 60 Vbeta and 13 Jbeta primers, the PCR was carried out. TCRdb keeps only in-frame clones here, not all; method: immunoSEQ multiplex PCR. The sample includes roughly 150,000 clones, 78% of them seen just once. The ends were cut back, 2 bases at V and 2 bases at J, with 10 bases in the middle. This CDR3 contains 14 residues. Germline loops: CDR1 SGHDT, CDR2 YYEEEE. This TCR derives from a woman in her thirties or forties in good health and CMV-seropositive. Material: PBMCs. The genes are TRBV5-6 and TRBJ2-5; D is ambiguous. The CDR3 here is CASSFVTVQETQYF. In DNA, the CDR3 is TGTGCCAGCAGCTTCGTAACAGTACAAGAGACCCAGTACTTC.